These T cell receptor beta chains were read from a single sample in a study of T cell repertoires in aging, cancer and after chemotherapy. MiXCR, run by TCRdb on the multiplex PCR reads, gives a single entry per CDR3 protein. The sample includes under 8,500 distinct CDR3 sequences, approximately 31% of them seen just once. Specimen: blood. The receptor source for this set is a human donor with a blood cancer. CDR3s include the opening cysteine and the closing phenylalanine or tryptophan. A D gene is named only where the DNA matches it firmly. The size entry is marked missing in some rows and otherwise reads once, few, many or a size class.

cdr3_aa cdr3_nt v_call d_call j_call clone_size
CASSDSSVLASNEQFF TGTGCCAGCAGTGACTCTAGTGTGCTAGCTAGTAATGAGCAGTTCTTC TRBV6-4 - TRBJ2-1 medium-sized
CASSLAQGNYEQYF TGTGCCAGCAGCTTGGCACAGGGCAACTACGAGCAGTACTTC TRBV5-1 - TRBJ2-7 few
CASSRTTSYNSPLHF TGTGCCAGCAGTCGAACGACCTCCTATAATTCACCCCTCCACTTT TRBV12-3/TRBV12-4 - TRBJ1-6 few
CASSYFAGFTGELFF TGTGCCAGCAGTTACTTCGCAGGGTTCACCGGGGAGCTGTTTTTT TRBV6-5 - TRBJ2-2 medium-sized
CASSNTGGESSPLHF TGTGCCAGCAGTAACACAGGGGGCGAAAGTTCACCCCTCCACTTT TRBV6-1 TRBD1 TRBJ1-6 -
CASSFGTGGNQPQHF TGTGCCAGCAGTTTCGGGACAGGGGGGAATCAGCCCCAGCATTTT TRBV27 TRBD1 TRBJ1-5 few
CASSLEGQGSDTQYF TGCGCCAGCAGCCTGGAGGGACAGGGGTCAGATACGCAGTATTTT TRBV5-1 TRBD1 TRBJ2-3 few
CSAPKTDTEAFF TGCAGTGCTCCGAAGACAGATACTGAAGCTTTCTTT TRBV20-1 - TRBJ1-1 few
CASSGTGYNEQFF TGTGCCAGCAGTGGAACAGGGTACAATGAGCAGTTCTTC TRBV6-5 - TRBJ2-1 medium-sized
CASSLGLAGGYETQYF TGTGCCAGCAGCTTGGGGCTAGCGGGGGGGTATGAGACCCAGTACTTC TRBV5-4 TRBD2 TRBJ2-5 few
CASSLGEVAFF TGTGCCAGCAGTTTAGGGGAGGTAGCTTTCTTT TRBV12-3/TRBV12-4 - TRBJ1-1 few
CASSGQGARQPQHF TGTGCCAGCAGTGGACAGGGGGCACGACAGCCCCAGCATTTT TRBV6-1 TRBD1 TRBJ1-5 -
CASSEALTGGFNEQFF TGTGCCAGCAGTGAAGCTTTGACAGGGGGCTTCAATGAGCAGTTCTTC TRBV6-1 TRBD1 TRBJ2-1 -
CASSYYKGRNSPLHF TGTGCCAGCAGTTACTACAAGGGCCGGAATTCACCCCTCCACTTT TRBV6-5 - TRBJ1-6 medium-sized
CASSFDRAHYEQYF TGTGCCAGCAGTTTCGACAGGGCCCACTACGAGCAGTACTTC TRBV27 TRBD1 TRBJ2-7 -
CASSYAPGLASTDTQYF TGTGCCAGCAGTTACGCCCCGGGACTAGCTAGCACAGATACGCAGTATTTT TRBV6-6 TRBD2 TRBJ2-3 medium-sized
CASSSPGQSSYEQYF TGTGCCAGCAGCTCCCCGGGACAGAGCTCCTACGAGCAGTACTTC TRBV11-3 TRBD1 TRBJ2-7 medium-sized
CASSLFGGRGPNEQFF TGTGCCAGCAGTTTATTCGGGGGGCGCGGTCCCAATGAGCAGTTCTTC TRBV12-3/TRBV12-4 - TRBJ2-1 -
CASERGQGYEQYF TGTGCCAGCGAAAGGGGACAGGGCTACGAGCAGTACTTC TRBV6-1 TRBD1 TRBJ2-7 -
CASSLAREDGYTF TGTGCCAGCAGCTTGGCCAGGGAGGATGGCTACACCTTC TRBV5-4 - TRBJ1-2 few
CASSANLLAGGGGGLEQFF TGTGCCAGTAGTGCAAACTTACTAGCGGGGGGGGGCGGGGGGTTGGAGCAGTTCTTC TRBV19 TRBD2 TRBJ2-1 -
CASSYSIAGGPYEQYF TGTGCCAGCAGTTACTCCATAGCGGGGGGTCCCTACGAGCAGTACTTC TRBV6-5 TRBD2 TRBJ2-7 few
CASRAGGSGANVLTF TGTGCCAGCAGAGCTGGGGGCTCCGGGGCCAACGTCCTGACTTTC TRBV6-2/TRBV6-3 - TRBJ2-6 -
CAISDVGGIANTGELFF TGTGCCATCAGTGACGTCGGGGGGATAGCAAACACCGGGGAGCTGTTTTTT TRBV10-3 TRBD2 TRBJ2-2 few
CASSQDLGGRTEAFF TGCGCCAGCAGCCAAGATCTGGGGGGAAGGACTGAAGCTTTCTTT TRBV11-3 - TRBJ1-1 -
CASSLVGDTEAFF TGCGCCAGCAGCTTGGTGGGGGACACTGAAGCTTTCTTT TRBV5-1 - TRBJ1-1 -
CASSTQGGIQYF TGTGCCAGCAGCACCCAGGGGGGGATTCAGTACTTC TRBV11-3 - TRBJ2-5 -